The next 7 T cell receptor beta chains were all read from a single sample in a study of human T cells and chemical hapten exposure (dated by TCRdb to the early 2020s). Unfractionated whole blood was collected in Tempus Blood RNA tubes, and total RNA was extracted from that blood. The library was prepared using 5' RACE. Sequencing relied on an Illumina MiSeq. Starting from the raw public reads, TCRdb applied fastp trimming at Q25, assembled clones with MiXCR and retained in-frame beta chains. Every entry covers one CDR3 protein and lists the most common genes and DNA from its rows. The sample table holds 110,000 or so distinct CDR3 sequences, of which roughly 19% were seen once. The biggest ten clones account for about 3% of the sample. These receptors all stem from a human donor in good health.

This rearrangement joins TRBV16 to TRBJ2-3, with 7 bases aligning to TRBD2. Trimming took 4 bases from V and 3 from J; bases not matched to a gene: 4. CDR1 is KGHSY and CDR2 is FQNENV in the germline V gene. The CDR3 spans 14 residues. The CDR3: CASSRAGTTDTQYF. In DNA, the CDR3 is TGTGCCAGCAGCCGAGCGGGAACAACAGATACGCAGTATTTT.

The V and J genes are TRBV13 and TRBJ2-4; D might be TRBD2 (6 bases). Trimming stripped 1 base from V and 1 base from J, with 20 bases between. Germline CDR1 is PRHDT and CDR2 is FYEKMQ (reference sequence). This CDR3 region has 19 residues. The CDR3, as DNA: TGTGCCAGCAGCTTAGCCCGTATTAGGCGGGATCTCGCCAAAAACATTCAGTACTTC. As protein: CASSLARIRRDLAKNIQYF.

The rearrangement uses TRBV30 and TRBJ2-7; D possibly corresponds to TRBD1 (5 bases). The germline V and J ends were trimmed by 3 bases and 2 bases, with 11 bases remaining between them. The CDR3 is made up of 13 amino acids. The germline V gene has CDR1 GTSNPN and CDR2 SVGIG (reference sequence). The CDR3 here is CAWRDTSPYEQYF. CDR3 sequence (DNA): TGTGCCTGGAGGGACACCAGTCCCTACGAGCAGTACTTC.

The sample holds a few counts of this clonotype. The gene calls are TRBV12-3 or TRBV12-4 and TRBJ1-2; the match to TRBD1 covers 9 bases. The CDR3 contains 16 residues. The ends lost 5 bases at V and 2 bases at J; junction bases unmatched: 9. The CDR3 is CASSTLPGQGNYGYTF. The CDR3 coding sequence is TGTGCCAGCAGTACACTACCGGGACAGGGAAACTATGGCTACACCTTC.

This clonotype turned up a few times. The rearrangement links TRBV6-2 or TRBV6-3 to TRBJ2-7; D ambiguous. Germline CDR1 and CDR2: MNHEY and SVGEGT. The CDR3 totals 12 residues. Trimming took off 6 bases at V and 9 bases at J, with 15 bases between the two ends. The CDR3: CASRGLHFRQYF. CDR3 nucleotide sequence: TGTGCCAGCAGAGGGCTCCACTTTCGGCAGTACTTC.

The chain's CDR3 is CASSLAVSGSGDTQYF. In nucleotides, the CDR3 is TGCGCCAGCAGCTTGGCAGTTAGCGGGAGTGGAGATACGCAGTATTTT. This chain connects TRBV5-1 to TRBJ2-3, with 9 bases lining up with TRBD2. The CDR3 is 16 residues long. Looked up from germline, CDR1 is SGHRS and CDR2 is YFSETQ. Trimming cost V 0 bases and J 5 bases; bases outside gene matches: 7.

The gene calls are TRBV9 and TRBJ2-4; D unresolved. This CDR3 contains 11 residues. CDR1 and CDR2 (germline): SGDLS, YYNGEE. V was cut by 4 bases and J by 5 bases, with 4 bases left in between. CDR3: CASSPENIQYF. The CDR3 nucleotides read TGTGCCAGCAGCCCCGAAAACATTCAGTACTTC.